This T cell receptor (beta chain) was documented in a study of a mutant IDH1 vaccine in newly diagnosed glioma. Study in general: Onset of vaccination occurred 4-6 weeks following radiotherapy alone, or with temozolomide cycles.

Method: immunoSEQ multiplex PCR; TCRdb's copy keeps in-frame clones and lacks some. The sample lists 26,000 or so clones; approximately 78% were seen once. The time point: week 23, last vaccination. Each dose of the vaccine consisted of 300 ug of mutant IDH1 20-mer peptide, with topical imiquimod. Astrocytomas that were new, WHO grade 3 or 4, IDH1-mutant and ATRX-lost were present in the donors. This clone was observed a handful of times. Its matching antigen is unknown. The sample was PBMCs, taken from a glioma patient whose treatment included an IDH1 peptide vaccine. This clonotype originated in a woman aged 25 to 45 with glioma.

Here the CDR3 DNA reads TGTGCCAGCAGCTTGGAGCCGGGGATGAACACTGAAGCTTTCTTT. Translated: CASSLEPGMNTEAFF. The rearrangement uses TRBV5-6 and TRBJ1-1, with D uncertain. V was pared by 0 bases and J by 0 bases, with 9 bases between. The germline V gene has CDR1 SGHDT and CDR2 YYEEEE. This CDR3 comprises 15 residues.